The entry below describes one T cell receptor beta chain. With V trimmed by 4 bases and J by 4 bases, 3 bases remained unmatched. This CDR3 is built from 14 residues. The germline gives CDR1 SEHNR, CDR2 FQNEAQ (reference sequence). This entry is derived from a study of blood T cell repertoires in COVID-19. Study-wide background: Some COVID-19 samples were acute and others convalescent; all came from the United States, Italy and Spain. T cells, B-cell-depleted T cells, or PBMCs provided the cDNA or gDNA that served as material.

Repertoires were generated with immunoSEQ multiplex PCR, while TCRdb's copy carries only in-frame clones and drops some. The data contain more than 200,000 clones, about 87% of them singletons. This chain links TRBV7-9 with TRBJ2-3; 9 bases are shared with TRBD1. This receptor was taken from an older woman with COVID-19, enrolled during active disease. Material: peripheral blood. CDR3 in DNA: TGTGCCAGCAGCTACGGGGACAGGGCAGATACGCAGTATTTT. It codes for CASSYGDRADTQYF.